Listed below are T cell receptor beta chains from one sample, sequenced in a study of T cell responses to AZD1222 COVID-19 vaccine. The method was immunoSEQ multiplex PCR; TCRdb's version includes in-frame clones alone and lacks a portion of them. The sample carries 80,000 to 90,000 clones, 70% to 90% recorded once. Specimen: peripheral blood, collected 28 days after the second AZD1222 dose. Receptor source: an adult who received the AZD1222 COVID-19 vaccine. Both conserved end residues are trimmed from each CDR3. Fields, in order: V gene, CDR3 protein.

v_gene: TRBV6-1
CDR3aa: ASSETRDVRQPQH

v_gene: TRBV3-1/TRBV3-2
CDR3aa: ASSRGQGNSPLH

v_gene: TRBV11-3
CDR3aa: ASSTEISGQGIYEQY

v_gene: TRBV12-3/TRBV12-4
CDR3aa: ASSLSRAHPLH

v_gene: TRBV9
CDR3aa: ASSVGSLGVRETQY

v_gene: TRBV19
CDR3aa: ASSLGTESTDTQY

v_gene: TRBV29-1
CDR3aa: SVEGTSGGNSYEQY

v_gene: TRBV2
CDR3aa: ASRSELSGELF

v_gene: TRBV19
CDR3aa: ASSTGQETDTQY

v_gene: TRBV12-5
CDR3aa: ASGLTQTGTGYT

v_gene: TRBV5-1
CDR3aa: ASSGSGETEAF

v_gene: TRBV4-2
CDR3aa: ASSQGGDPYNEQF

v_gene: TRBV7-9
CDR3aa: ASSLVGGSTEAF

v_gene: TRBV2
CDR3aa: ASSGGFGDTQY

v_gene: TRBV7-3
CDR3aa: ASSQGGPYGYT

v_gene: TRBV11-2
CDR3aa: ASSLGDLLDEQY

v_gene: TRBV30
CDR3aa: AWSVSYSGNTEAF

v_gene: TRBV5-4
CDR3aa: AMGGGGLETQY

v_gene: TRBV9
CDR3aa: ASSARRAGGTGELF

v_gene: TRBV4-1
CDR3aa: ASSQVGGTVEAF

v_gene: TRBV18
CDR3aa: ASSPAAGGRNEQF

v_gene: TRBV27
CDR3aa: ASSLSQGPYNSPLH

v_gene: TRBV10-3
CDR3aa: AISGWAAGEQY

v_gene: TRBV30
CDR3aa: AWTSQTNIYGYT

v_gene: TRBV7-9
CDR3aa: ASSLSGTANTEAF

v_gene: TRBV30
CDR3aa: AWSLDRGREGYT

v_gene: TRBV7-9
CDR3aa: ASSLSSDTGGQYAF

v_gene: TRBV6-5
CDR3aa: ASGGGYDEKLF

v_gene: TRBV7-6
CDR3aa: ASSLPRGIWSEQF

v_gene: TRBV2
CDR3aa: ASKYSANTGELF

v_gene: TRBV30
CDR3aa: AWRIGRVGSPLH

v_gene: TRBV3-1/TRBV3-2
CDR3aa: ASSKTRNGIQY

v_gene: TRBV11-2
CDR3aa: ASSLIGETQY

v_gene: TRBV2
CDR3aa: ASSDRGQLYQPQH

v_gene: TRBV10-3
CDR3aa: AISTGTGFILTDTQY

v_gene: TRBV7-2
CDR3aa: ASSAPSGGSYNEQF

v_gene: TRBV3-1/TRBV3-2
CDR3aa: ASSQGGAENGYT

v_gene: TRBV19
CDR3aa: ASSGQGSSNQPQH

v_gene: TRBV13
CDR3aa: ASSRGNYDGYT

v_gene: TRBV2
CDR3aa: ASRPDSREQY

v_gene: TRBV5-5
CDR3aa: ASSRDRIDEKLF

v_gene: TRBV9
CDR3aa: ASSDAGGTRLAGWTGELF

v_gene: TRBV7-9
CDR3aa: ASSLGTTGTLGYT

v_gene: TRBV10-3
CDR3aa: AIRKEAEETQY

v_gene: TRBV10-3
CDR3aa: AIAITENTEAF

v_gene: TRBV6-5
CDR3aa: ASSYESLNSPLH

v_gene: TRBV30
CDR3aa: AWSVQGDYGYT

v_gene: TRBV2
CDR3aa: ASSEPPGGTLH

v_gene: TRBV6-1
CDR3aa: ASRQGYTGELF

v_gene: TRBV19
CDR3aa: ASSIGRASGNTIY

v_gene: TRBV7-9
CDR3aa: ASSSSWNRNTEAF